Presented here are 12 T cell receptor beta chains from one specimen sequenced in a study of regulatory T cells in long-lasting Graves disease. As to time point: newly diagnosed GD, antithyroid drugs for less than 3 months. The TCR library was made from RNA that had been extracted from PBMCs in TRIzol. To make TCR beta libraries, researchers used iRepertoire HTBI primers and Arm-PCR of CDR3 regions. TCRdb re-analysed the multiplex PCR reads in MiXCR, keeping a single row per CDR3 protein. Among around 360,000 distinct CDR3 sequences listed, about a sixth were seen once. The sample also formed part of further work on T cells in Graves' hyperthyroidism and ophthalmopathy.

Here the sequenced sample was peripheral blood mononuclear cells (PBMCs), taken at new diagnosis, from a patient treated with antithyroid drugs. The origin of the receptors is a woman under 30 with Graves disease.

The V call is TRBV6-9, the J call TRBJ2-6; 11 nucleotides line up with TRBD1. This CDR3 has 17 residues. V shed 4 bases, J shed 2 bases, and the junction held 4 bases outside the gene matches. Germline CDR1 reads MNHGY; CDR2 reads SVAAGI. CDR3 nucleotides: TGTGCCAGCAGTTCGGGACAGGGGGGACCTGGGGCCAACGTCCTGACTTTC. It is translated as CASSSGQGGPGANVLTF.

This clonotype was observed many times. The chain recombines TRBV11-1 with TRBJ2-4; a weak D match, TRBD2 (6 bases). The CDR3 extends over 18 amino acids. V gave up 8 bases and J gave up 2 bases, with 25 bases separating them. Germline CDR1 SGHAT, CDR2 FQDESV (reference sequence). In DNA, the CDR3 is TGTGCCAGCGGGCCCGGAGGGGTCGCAGGGAGGACCAAAAACATTCAGTACTTC. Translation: CASGPGGVAGRTKNIQYF.

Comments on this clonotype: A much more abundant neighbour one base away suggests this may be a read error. CDR3 region: CASSAPPGTGVVKSIQYF. CDR3 coding DNA: TGTGCCAGCAGCGCACCGCCCGGGACAGGGGTTGTCAAAAGCATTCAGTACTTC. The rearrangement joins TRBV7-9 to TRBJ2-4; TRBD1 matches 10 bases. CDR3 length: 18 amino acids. Per germline, CDR1 SEHNR and CDR2 FQNEAQ (reference sequence). The variable domain in full, completed from reference TRBV7-9 and TRBJ2-4, reads DTGVSQNPRHKITKRGQNVTFRCDPISEHNRLYWYRQTLGQGPEFLTYFQNEAQLEKSRLLSDRFSAERPKGSFSTLEIQRTEQGDSAMYLCASSAPPGTGVVKSIQYFGAGTRLSVL.

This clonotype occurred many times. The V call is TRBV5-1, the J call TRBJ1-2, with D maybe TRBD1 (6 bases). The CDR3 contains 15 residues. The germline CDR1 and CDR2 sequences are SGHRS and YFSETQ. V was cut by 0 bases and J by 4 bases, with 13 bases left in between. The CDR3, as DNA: TGCGCCAGCAGCTTGGCCTCGGGACACGTCTATGGCTACACCTTC. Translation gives CASSLASGHVYGYTF.

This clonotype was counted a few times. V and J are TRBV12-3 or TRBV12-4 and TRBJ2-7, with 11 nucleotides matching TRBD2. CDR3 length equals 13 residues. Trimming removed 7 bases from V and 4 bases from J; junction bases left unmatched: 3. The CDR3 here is CASKLAGVYEQYF. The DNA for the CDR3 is TGTGCCAGCAAACTAGCGGGAGTGTACGAGCAGTACTTC.

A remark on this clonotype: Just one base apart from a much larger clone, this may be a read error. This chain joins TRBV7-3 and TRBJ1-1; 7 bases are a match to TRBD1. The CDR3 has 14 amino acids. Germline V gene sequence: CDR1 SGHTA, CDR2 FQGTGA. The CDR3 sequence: CASSSDRASTEASF. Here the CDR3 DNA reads TGTGCCAGCAGCAGTGACAGGGCGAGTACTGAAGCTTCCTTT.

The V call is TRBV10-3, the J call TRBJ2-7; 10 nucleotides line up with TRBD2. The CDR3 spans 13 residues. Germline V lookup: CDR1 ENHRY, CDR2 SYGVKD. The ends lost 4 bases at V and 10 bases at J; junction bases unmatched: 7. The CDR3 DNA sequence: TGTGCCATCAGTGGGACTAGCGGAGGATTACAGTACTTC. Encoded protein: CAISGTSGGLQYF.

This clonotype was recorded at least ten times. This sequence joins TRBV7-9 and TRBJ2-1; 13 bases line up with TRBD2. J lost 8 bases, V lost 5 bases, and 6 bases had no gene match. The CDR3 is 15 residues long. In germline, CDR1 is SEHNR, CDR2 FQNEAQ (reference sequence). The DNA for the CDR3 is TGTGCCAGCAGCCAAGGGACTAGCGGGAATGATGAGCAGTTCTTC. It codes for CASSQGTSGNDEQFF.

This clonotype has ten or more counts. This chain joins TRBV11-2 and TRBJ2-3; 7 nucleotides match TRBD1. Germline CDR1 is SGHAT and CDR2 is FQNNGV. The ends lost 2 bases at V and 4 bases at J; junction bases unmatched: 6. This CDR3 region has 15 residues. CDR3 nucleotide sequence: TGTGCCAGCAGCTTATTAGGGGGCGGCGCAGATACGCAGTATTTT. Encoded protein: CASSLLGGGADTQYF.

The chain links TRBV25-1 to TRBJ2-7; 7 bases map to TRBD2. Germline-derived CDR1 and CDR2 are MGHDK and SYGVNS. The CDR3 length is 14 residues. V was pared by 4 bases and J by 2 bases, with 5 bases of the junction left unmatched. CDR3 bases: TGTGCCAGCAGTGCCCGGGACTACCCCTACGAGCAGTACTTC. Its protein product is CASSARDYPYEQYF.

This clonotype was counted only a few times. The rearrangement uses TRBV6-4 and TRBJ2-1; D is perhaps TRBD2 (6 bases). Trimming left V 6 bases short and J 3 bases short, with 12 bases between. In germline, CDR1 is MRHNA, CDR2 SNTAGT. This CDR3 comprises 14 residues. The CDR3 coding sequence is TGTGCCAGCAGCCCGGGACTGGACTACAATGAGCAGTTCTTC. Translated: CASSPGLDYNEQFF.

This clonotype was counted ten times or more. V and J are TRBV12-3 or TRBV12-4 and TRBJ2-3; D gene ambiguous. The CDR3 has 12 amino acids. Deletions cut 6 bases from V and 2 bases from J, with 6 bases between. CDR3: CASRRTTDTQYF. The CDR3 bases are TGTGCCAGCAGACGCACCACAGATACGCAGTATTTT.